This T cell receptor beta chain was captured by sequencing in a study of blood T cell repertoires in COVID-19. V was clipped by 6 bases and J by 2 bases, with 14 bases between them. This CDR3 comprises 14 residues. Germline assignment: CDR1 MDHEN and CDR2 SYDVKM. TCRdb's table, derived via immunoSEQ multiplex PCR, lists solely in-frame clones and lacks some. This sample has 45,000 to 65,000 clones, with 65% to 85% found just once. The sequenced material came from peripheral blood. The V and J genes are TRBV28 and TRBJ2-7, with D possibly TRBD1 on 6 matching bases. This receptor was identified in a man under 40 with COVID-19, enrolled during active disease. The CDR3 DNA sequence: TGTGCCAGCAGGCTGACAGGCACCACCTACGAGCAGTACTTC. It translates to CASRLTGTTYEQYF.